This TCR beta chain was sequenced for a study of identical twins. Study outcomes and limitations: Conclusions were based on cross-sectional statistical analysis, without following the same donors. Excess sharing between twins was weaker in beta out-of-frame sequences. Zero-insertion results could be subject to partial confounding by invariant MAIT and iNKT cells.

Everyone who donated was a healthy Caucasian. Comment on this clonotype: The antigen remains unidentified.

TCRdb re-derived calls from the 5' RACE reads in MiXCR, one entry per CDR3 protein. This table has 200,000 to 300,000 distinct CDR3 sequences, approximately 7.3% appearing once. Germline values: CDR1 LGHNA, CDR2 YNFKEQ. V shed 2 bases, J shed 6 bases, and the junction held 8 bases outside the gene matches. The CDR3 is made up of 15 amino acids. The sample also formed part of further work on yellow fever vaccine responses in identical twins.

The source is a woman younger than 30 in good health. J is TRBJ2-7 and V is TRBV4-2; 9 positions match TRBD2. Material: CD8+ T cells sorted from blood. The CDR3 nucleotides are TGTGCCAGCAGCCAAACCGGGACTAGCCGCGCCGAGCAGTACTTC. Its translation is CASSQTGTSRAEQYF.